What follows are 27 T cell receptor beta chains derived from one specimen sequenced in a study of cytomegalovirus exposure and HLA in healthy donors. The PCR contained 60 Vbeta and 13 Jbeta primers. Sequenced by immunoSEQ multiplex PCR; TCRdb stores in-frame clones only, minus some. Counted here are approximately 110,000 clones, about 61% occurring once; the ten biggest clones make up 2.2%. The sample consisted of PBMCs. The receptor set was obtained from a young woman in good health and CMV-seronegative.

This sequence joins TRBV30 and TRBJ1-2, with D hard to call. Germline CDR1 and CDR2: GTSNPN and SVGIG (reference sequence). The germline V and J ends were trimmed by 1 base and 2 bases, with 11 bases remaining between them. This CDR3 has 14 residues. Written as DNA, the CDR3 is TGTGCCTGGAGTGGAGCCAGGATCAACTATGGCTACACCTTC. The encoded protein is CAWSGARINYGYTF.

The chain recombines TRBV28 with TRBJ2-3; TRBD1 matches at 7 bases. There are 14 residues in the CDR3. Per germline, CDR1 MDHEN and CDR2 SYDVKM. V shed 7 bases and J 6 bases; nucleotides not matched to a gene: 10. Here the CDR3 DNA reads TGTGCCAGCAATTCCGGGACAGTCGGGGATACGCAGTATTTT. Residues: CASNSGTVGDTQYF.

The rearrangement joins TRBV15 to TRBJ2-4; D uncertain. V lost 1 base to trimming and J lost 10 bases, with 14 bases between them. The CDR3 consists of 14 residues. The germline CDR1 and CDR2 sequences are LNHNV and YYDKDF (reference sequence). The CDR3 coding sequence is TGTGCCACCAGCAGAGCCTCCGACAACCCGATTCAGTACTTC. This sequence encodes CATSRASDNPIQYF.

The genes are TRBV10-3 and TRBJ2-1; no clear D gene. Trimming took off 5 bases at V and 9 bases at J, with 23 bases between the two ends. Germline V lookup: CDR1 ENHRY, CDR2 SYGVKD. The length of the CDR3 is 16 residues. The CDR3 protein is CAISPAALEISSEQFF. The CDR3 DNA sequence: TGTGCCATCAGTCCTGCGGCCCTGGAAATTTCCTCTGAGCAGTTCTTC.

The chain links TRBV30 to TRBJ2-2; 9 nucleotides match TRBD2. V gave up 2 bases and J gave up 5 bases; unmatched junction bases: 6. CDR1 GTSNPN and CDR2 SVGIG come from the germline V gene (reference sequence). The CDR3 has 15 residues. CDR3 residues: CAWSLGTSRTGELFF. In DNA, the CDR3 is TGTGCCTGGAGTTTGGGGACTAGCAGAACCGGGGAGCTGTTTTTT.

The V and J genes are TRBV4-1 and TRBJ2-1, with 12 positions matching TRBD2. The CDR3 runs to 17 residues. CDR1 MGHRA and CDR2 YSYEKL come from the germline V gene. Losses at the gene ends were 1 base for V and 5 bases for J; bases not matched to a gene: 6. CDR3 protein: CASSQVRTSGINNEQFF. Written as DNA, the CDR3 is TGCGCCAGCAGCCAAGTCAGGACTAGCGGGATAAACAATGAGCAGTTCTTC.

CDR3 DNA: TGCGCCAGCAGCTTGGTAAGGCAGCAAACTAGTAATGAAAAACTGTTTTTT. Protein sequence: CASSLVRQQTSNEKLFF. The rearrangement uses TRBV5-1 and TRBJ1-4; D remains unclear. In germline, CDR1 is SGHRS, CDR2 YFSETQ. The CDR3 is 17 amino acids. The V gene lost 0 bases and the J gene lost 4 bases, with 16 bases spanning the gap.

This chain uses TRBV30 with TRBJ2-3; 12 bases line up with TRBD2. The CDR3 contains 16 residues. Germline trimming cut 2 bases from V and 5 bases from J; bases unmatched to any gene: 8. CDR1 GTSNPN and CDR2 SVGIG come from the germline V gene (reference sequence). CDR3 protein: CAWSSASGRALDTQYF. In nucleotides, the CDR3 is TGTGCCTGGAGTTCCGCTAGCGGGAGGGCCCTAGATACGCAGTATTTT.

This sequence joins TRBV6-6 and TRBJ1-5; possible D gene TRBD1, 6 bases. V was cut by 8 bases and J by 7 bases, with 18 bases left in between. The CDR3 has 14 residues. The germline gives CDR1 MNHNY, CDR2 SVGAGI (reference sequence). This CDR3 is CASRPAGVRQPQHF. As DNA, the CDR3 is TGTGCCAGCCGTCCGGCAGGGGTACGACAGCCCCAGCATTTT.

This clone has more than one count but fewer than ten. This sequence joins TRBV5-1 and TRBJ2-5, with TRBD2 matching over 9 bases. V lost 1 base to trimming and J lost 5 bases; unmatched junction nucleotides: 9. The CDR3 is 16 amino acids. In germline, CDR1 is SGHRS, CDR2 YFSETQ. CDR3 region: CASSLTLAGVGETQYF. The CDR3 DNA follows: TGCGCCAGCAGCTTGACCTTAGCGGGAGTGGGGGAGACCCAGTACTTC.

The V and J genes are TRBV14 and TRBJ1-6; tentative D call: TRBD1 (5 bases). Germline assignment: CDR1 SGHDN and CDR2 FVKESK. The CDR3 loop spans 15 amino acids. The V and J ends lost 4 bases and 7 bases respectively, with 14 bases between them. This CDR3 reads CASSPQTARNSPLHF. CDR3 sequence (DNA): TGTGCCAGCAGCCCCCAGACAGCGCGGAATTCACCCCTCCACTTT.

This clone was observed a handful of times. The chain links TRBV7-9 to TRBJ2-3, with 13 bases fitting TRBD2. The CDR3 extends over 17 amino acids. The germline V gene has CDR1 SEHNR and CDR2 FQNEAQ (reference sequence). V was clipped by 3 bases and J by 4 bases; unmatched bases: 7. In DNA form, the CDR3 reads TGTGCCAGCAGCTTCGGACTAGCGGGAGTGGGGGCAGATACGCAGTATTTT. This gives the protein CASSFGLAGVGADTQYF.

The rearrangement uses TRBV7-2 and TRBJ1-1; D gene uncertain. Germline assignment: CDR1 SGHTA and CDR2 FQGNSA. V lost 6 bases and J lost 5, with 7 bases in between. CDR3 length: 11 residues. The CDR3 region has the DNA TGTGCCAGCAGTATCGGTACTGAAGCTTTCTTT. Its protein is CASSIGTEAFF.

The chain carries TRBV5-4 and TRBJ1-2; a possible D gene is TRBD1 (5 bases). Trimming pared 0 bases from V and 8 bases from J, leaving 11 bases between. The CDR3 runs 13 residues. Germline V gene data show CDR1 as SGHNT and CDR2 as YYREEE (reference sequence). In nucleotides, the CDR3 is TGTGCCAGCAGCTTGGTGGCAGGGAACGGCTACACCTTC. Protein: CASSLVAGNGYTF.

This clone was seen a handful of times. V gene TRBV19 combines with J gene TRBJ2-1; 12 positions match TRBD2. CDR3 length: 15 amino acids. J gave up 10 bases and V 5 bases, and 9 bases lay outside the gene matches. Looked up from germline, CDR1 is LNHDA and CDR2 is SQIVND (reference sequence). The CDR3 nucleotides are TGTGCCAGTAGTCCCCGACTAGCGGGAGATCGAGAGCAGTTCTTC. Protein: CASSPRLAGDREQFF.

This chain links TRBV9 with TRBJ1-1, with a weak D call TRBD1 (6 bases). Germline CDR1 and CDR2: SGDLS and YYNGEE. The V end lost 2 bases, the J end lost 1 base, and 9 bases lay between the germline ends. The CDR3 runs to 14 residues. The CDR3 loop is CASSVSDRNTEAFF. The CDR3 DNA is TGTGCCAGCAGCGTTTCGGACAGGAACACTGAAGCTTTCTTT.

The CDR3 DNA is TGTGCCAGCAGACCACAGGATCTCCCTCCGGACAATGAGCAGTTCTTC. Protein product: CASRPQDLPPDNEQFF. The rearrangement uses TRBV5-6 and TRBJ2-1; D is possibly TRBD1 (5 bases). The length of the CDR3 is 16 residues. Between the trimmed V and J ends, which lost 5 bases and 5 bases, there was a span of 20 bases. Germline CDR1 SGHDT, CDR2 YYEEEE. Based on the CDR3 plus reference TRBV5-6 and TRBJ2-1, the full variable domain is DAGVTQSPTHLIKTRGQQVTLRCSPKSGHDTVSWYQQALGQGPQFIFQYYEEEERQRGNFPDRFSGHQFPNYSSELNVNALLLGDSALYLCASRPQDLPPDNEQFFGPGTRLTVL.

This clone came up a few times. The chain couples TRBV14 to TRBJ1-3; 7 nucleotides align to TRBD1. The CDR3 spans 18 residues. Trimming at V came to 1 base and at J to 1 base, leaving 10 bases not matched to a gene. Germline V CDR1 and CDR2: SGHDN, FVKESK. CDR3 coding DNA: TGTGCCAGCAGCCAAGCCCCGGGACAGAGACTTTCTGGAAACACCATATATTTT. It translates to CASSQAPGQRLSGNTIYF.

The chain recombines TRBV5-6 with TRBJ2-6; possible D gene TRBD1, 5 bases. The CDR3 loop spans 16 amino acids. Trimming removed 0 bases at V and 2 bases at J, with 9 bases between. CDR1 and CDR2 from the germline V gene are SGHDT and YYEEEE. CDR3 in amino acids: CASSLAGFTGANVLTF. The CDR3 DNA is TGTGCCAGCAGCTTGGCAGGGTTCACTGGGGCCAACGTCCTGACTTTC.

This clone appeared a single time. CDR3 residues: CASSWSSRGYTF. The DNA of the CDR3 is TGTGCCAGCAGTTGGTCCTCGCGTGGCTACACCTTC. V is TRBV28 and J is TRBJ1-2; unclear D gene. Per germline, CDR1 MDHEN and CDR2 SYDVKM. V lost 4 bases and J 7 bases, leaving 10 bases between the germline ends. The CDR3 has 12 residues.

The chain couples TRBV28 to TRBJ2-7, with D possibly being TRBD2 (6 bases). Trimming took 5 bases from V and 3 from J, leaving 17 bases between them. This CDR3 is 15 amino acids long. Germline V lookup: CDR1 MDHEN, CDR2 SYDVKM. CDR3 DNA: TGTGCCAGCAGTACCCGACTAGGGAATATCTACGAGCAGTACTTC. It encodes CASSTRLGNIYEQYF.

This clone appeared a single time. V and J are TRBV2 and TRBJ2-1, with TRBD1 identical over 9 bases. V gave up 6 bases and J gave up 6 bases; unmatched junction bases: 0. CDR3 length: 12 amino acids. In germline, CDR1 is SNHLY, CDR2 FYNNEI. The CDR3 reads CASRTGGNEQFF. The CDR3 nucleotides read TGTGCCAGCAGGACAGGGGGCAATGAGCAGTTCTTC.

Here the CDR3 DNA reads TGCAGTGCTAGAGGACTGGAGACCCAGTACTTC. Amino acid sequence: CSARGLETQYF. V is TRBV20-1 and J is TRBJ2-5; D is uncertain. The CDR3 loop spans 11 amino acids. Per the germline V gene, CDR1 is DFQATT and CDR2 is SNEGSKA (reference sequence). V lost 1 base, J lost 5 bases, and 5 bases lay in between.

The sample holds a few counts of this clone. The chain is built from TRBV6-1 and TRBJ2-6; 7 positions agree with TRBD1. The V and J ends lost 4 bases and 2 bases, in that order; junction bases with no gene match: 2. This CDR3 comprises 15 residues. The germline V gene encodes CDR1 MNHNS and CDR2 SASEGT. CDR3 sequence (DNA): TGTGCCAGCAGTGGAGGGGGCGCTGGGGCCAACGTCCTGACTTTC. It yields the protein CASSGGGAGANVLTF.

The rearrangement joins TRBV2 to TRBJ1-3, with a tentative D call TRBD1 (5 bases). The germline V and J ends were trimmed by 7 bases and 3 bases, with 13 bases remaining between them. The CDR3 totals 14 residues. Germline CDR1 is SNHLY and CDR2 is FYNNEI. The CDR3 protein is CASMSGGGGNTIYF. The CDR3 nucleotides are TGTGCCAGCATGAGTGGGGGAGGTGGAAACACCATATATTTT.

In this sample, this clone turned up a few times. DNA for the CDR3: TGTGCCAGCAGCTTCTCTAGCGGAGGGCTAGATACGCAGTATTTT. This encodes CASSFSSGGLDTQYF. The genes are TRBV7-9 and TRBJ2-3; 7 bases are a match to TRBD2. This CDR3 region has 15 residues. The V segment lost 3 bases and the J segment 5 bases; nucleotides outside the gene matches: 8. CDR1 SEHNR and CDR2 FQNEAQ come from the germline V gene (reference sequence).

This chain uses TRBV6-1 with TRBJ1-4; 8 positions agree with TRBD1. The V gene's germline CDR1 is MNHNS and CDR2 SASEGT. This CDR3 is 18 amino acids long. V shed 3 bases, J shed 0 bases, and the junction held 9 bases outside the gene matches. The CDR3 reads CASSDAGQEASTNEKLFF. The DNA for the CDR3 is TGTGCCAGCAGTGACGCGGGACAGGAAGCCTCAACTAATGAAAAACTGTTTTTT.